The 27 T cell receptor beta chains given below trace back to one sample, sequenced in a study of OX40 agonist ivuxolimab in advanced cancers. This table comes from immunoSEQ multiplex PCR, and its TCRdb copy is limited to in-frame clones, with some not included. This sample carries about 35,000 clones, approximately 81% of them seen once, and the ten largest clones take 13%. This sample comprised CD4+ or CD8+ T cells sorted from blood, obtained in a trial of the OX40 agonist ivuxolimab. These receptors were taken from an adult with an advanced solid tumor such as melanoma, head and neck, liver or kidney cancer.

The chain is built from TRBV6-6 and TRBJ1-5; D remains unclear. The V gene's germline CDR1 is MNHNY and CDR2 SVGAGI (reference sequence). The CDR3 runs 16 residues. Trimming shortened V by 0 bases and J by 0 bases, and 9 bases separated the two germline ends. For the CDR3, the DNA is TGTGCCAGCAGTTACTCGAGCCCGCATAGCAATCAGCCCCAGCATTTT. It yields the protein CASSYSSPHSNQPQHF.

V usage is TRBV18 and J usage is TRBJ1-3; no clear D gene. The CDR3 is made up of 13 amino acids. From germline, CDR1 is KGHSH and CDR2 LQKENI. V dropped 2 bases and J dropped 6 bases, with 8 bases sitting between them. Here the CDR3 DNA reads TGTGCCAGCTCACCAGTAACTAAAAACACCATATATTTT. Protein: CASSPVTKNTIYF.

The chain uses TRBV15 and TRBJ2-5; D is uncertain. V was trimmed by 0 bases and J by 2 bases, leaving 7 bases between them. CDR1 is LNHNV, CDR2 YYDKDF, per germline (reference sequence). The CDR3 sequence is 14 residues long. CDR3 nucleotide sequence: TGTGCCACCAGCAGAGATGGGCAGCAAGAGACCCAGTACTTC. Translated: CATSRDGQQETQYF.

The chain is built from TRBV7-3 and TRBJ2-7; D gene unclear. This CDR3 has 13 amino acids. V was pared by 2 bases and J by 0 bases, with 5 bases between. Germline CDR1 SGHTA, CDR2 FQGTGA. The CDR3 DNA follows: TGTGCCAGCAGCTTAGGGGTCTCCTACGAGCAGTACTTC. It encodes CASSLGVSYEQYF.

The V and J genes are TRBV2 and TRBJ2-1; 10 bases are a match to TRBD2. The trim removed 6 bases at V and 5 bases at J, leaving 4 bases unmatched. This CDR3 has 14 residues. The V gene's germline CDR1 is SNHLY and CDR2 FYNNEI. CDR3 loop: CASRGTSGDNEQFF. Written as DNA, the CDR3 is TGTGCCAGCAGGGGAACTAGCGGGGACAATGAGCAGTTCTTC.

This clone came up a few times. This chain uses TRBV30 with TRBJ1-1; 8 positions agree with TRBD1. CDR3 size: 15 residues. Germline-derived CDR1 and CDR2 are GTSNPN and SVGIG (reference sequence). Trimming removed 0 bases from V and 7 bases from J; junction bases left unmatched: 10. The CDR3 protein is CAWSVLDREEDEAFF. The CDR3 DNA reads TGTGCCTGGAGTGTCCTGGACAGGGAGGAGGATGAAGCTTTCTTT. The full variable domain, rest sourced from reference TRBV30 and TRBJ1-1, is SQTIHQWPATLVQPVGSPLSLECTVEGTSNPNLYWYRQAAGRGLQLLFYSVGIGQISSEVPQNLSASRPQDRQFILSSKKLLLSDSGFYLCAWSVLDREEDEAFFGQGTRLTVV.

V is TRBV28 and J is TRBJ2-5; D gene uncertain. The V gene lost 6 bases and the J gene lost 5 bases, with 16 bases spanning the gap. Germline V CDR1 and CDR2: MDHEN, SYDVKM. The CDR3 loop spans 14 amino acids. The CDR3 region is CASSDEPSRETQYF. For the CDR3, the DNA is TGTGCCAGCAGCGACGAGCCGAGTCGGGAGACCCAGTACTTC. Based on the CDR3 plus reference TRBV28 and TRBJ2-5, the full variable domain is DVKVTQSSRYLVKRTGEKVFLECVQDMDHENMFWYRQDPGLGLRLIYFSYDVKMKEKGDIPEGYSVSREKKERFSLILESASTNQTSMYLCASSDEPSRETQYFGPGTRLLVL.

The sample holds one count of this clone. In nucleotides, the CDR3 is TGTGCCTGGAGTCAGAACAATGAGCAGTTCTTC. Its translation is CAWSQNNEQFF. This rearrangement joins TRBV30 to TRBJ2-1; D uncertain. There are 11 residues in the CDR3. The germline V gene has CDR1 GTSNPN and CDR2 SVGIG (reference sequence). Trimming took off 2 bases at V and 5 bases at J, with 4 bases between the two ends.

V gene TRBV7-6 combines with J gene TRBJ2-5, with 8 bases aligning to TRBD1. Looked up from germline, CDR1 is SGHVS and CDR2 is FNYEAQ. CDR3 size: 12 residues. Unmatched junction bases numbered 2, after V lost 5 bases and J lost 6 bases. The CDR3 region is CASSRQGKTQYF. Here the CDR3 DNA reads TGTGCCAGCAGCAGACAGGGGAAGACCCAGTACTTC.

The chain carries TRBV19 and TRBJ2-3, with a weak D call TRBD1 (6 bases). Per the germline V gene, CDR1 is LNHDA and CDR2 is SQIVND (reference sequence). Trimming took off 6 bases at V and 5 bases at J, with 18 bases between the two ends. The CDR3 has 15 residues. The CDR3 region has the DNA TGTGCCAGTAGCCCCCACAGGGCCGAGGGAGATACGCAGTATTTT. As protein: CASSPHRAEGDTQYF.

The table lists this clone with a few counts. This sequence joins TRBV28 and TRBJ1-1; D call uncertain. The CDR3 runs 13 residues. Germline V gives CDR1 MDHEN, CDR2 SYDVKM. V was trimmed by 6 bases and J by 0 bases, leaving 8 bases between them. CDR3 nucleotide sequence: TGTGCCAGCAGCCCCCCCTTGAACACTGAAGCTTTCTTT. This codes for CASSPPLNTEAFF. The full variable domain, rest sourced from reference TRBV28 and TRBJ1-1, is DVKVTQSSRYLVKRTGEKVFLECVQDMDHENMFWYRQDPGLGLRLIYFSYDVKMKEKGDIPEGYSVSREKKERFSLILESASTNQTSMYLCASSPPLNTEAFFGQGTRLTVV.

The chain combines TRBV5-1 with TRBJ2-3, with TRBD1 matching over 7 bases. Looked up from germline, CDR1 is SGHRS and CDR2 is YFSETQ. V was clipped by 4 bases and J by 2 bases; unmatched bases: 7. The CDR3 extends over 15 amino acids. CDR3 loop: CASSPMDRSTDTQYF. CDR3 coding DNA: TGCGCCAGCAGCCCTATGGACAGGTCCACAGATACGCAGTATTTT.

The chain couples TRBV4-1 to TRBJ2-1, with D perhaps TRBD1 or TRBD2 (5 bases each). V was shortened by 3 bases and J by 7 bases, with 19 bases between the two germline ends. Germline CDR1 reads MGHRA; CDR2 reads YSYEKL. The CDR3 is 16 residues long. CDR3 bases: TGCGCCAGCAGCCAGAGCCTGGGACGTATAAAAAATGAGCAGTTCTTC. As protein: CASSQSLGRIKNEQFF.

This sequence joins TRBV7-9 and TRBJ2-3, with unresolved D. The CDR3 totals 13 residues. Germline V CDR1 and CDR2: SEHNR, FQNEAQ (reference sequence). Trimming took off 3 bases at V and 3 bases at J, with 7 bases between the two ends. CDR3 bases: TGTGCCAGCAGCTTGCACAGAACAGATACGCAGTATTTT. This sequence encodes CASSLHRTDTQYF.

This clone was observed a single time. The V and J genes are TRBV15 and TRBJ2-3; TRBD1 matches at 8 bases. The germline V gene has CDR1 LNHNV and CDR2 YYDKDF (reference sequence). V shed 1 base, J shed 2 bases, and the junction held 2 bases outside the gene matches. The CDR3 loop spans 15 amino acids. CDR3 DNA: TGTGCCACCAGCAGAGGGACAGGGACCACAGATACGCAGTATTTT. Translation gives CATSRGTGTTDTQYF. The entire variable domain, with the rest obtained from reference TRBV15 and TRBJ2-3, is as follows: DAMVIQNPRYQVTQFGKPVTLSCSQTLNHNVMYWYQQKSSQAPKLLFHYYDKDFNNEADTPDNFQSRRPNTSFCFLDIRSPGLGDTAMYLCATSRGTGTTDTQYFGPGTRLTVL.

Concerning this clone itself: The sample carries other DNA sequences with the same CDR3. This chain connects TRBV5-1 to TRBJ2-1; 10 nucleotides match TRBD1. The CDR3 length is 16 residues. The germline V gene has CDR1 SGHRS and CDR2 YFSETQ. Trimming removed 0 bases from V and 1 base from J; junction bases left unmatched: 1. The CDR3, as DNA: TGCGCCAGCAGCTTGGGGACAGGGGGGTCCTACAATGAGCAGTTCTTC. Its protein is CASSLGTGGSYNEQFF.

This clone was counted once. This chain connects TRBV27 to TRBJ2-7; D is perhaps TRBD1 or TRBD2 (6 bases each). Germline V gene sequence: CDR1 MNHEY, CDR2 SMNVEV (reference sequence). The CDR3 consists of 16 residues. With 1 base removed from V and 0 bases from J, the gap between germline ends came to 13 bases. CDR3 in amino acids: CASSLWGAGSSYEQYF. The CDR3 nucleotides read TGTGCCAGCAGTTTATGGGGGGCGGGAAGCTCCTACGAGCAGTACTTC.

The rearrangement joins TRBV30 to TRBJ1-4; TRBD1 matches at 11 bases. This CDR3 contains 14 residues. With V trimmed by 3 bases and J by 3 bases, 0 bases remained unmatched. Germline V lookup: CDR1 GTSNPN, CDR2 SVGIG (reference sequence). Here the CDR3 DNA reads TGTGCCTGGAGGGGACAGGGGGCTAATGAAAAACTGTTTTTT. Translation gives CAWRGQGANEKLFF. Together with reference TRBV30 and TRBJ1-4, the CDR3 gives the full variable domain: SQTIHQWPATLVQPVGSPLSLECTVEGTSNPNLYWYRQAAGRGLQLLFYSVGIGQISSEVPQNLSASRPQDRQFILSSKKLLLSDSGFYLCAWRGQGANEKLFFGSGTQLSVL.

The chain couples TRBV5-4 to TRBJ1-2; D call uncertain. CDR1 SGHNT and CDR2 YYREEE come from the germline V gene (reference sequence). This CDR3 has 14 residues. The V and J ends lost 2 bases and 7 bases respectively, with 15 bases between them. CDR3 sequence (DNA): TGTGCCAGCAGCTTAAACGCAATCCGGGGTGGCTACACCTTC. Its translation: CASSLNAIRGGYTF.

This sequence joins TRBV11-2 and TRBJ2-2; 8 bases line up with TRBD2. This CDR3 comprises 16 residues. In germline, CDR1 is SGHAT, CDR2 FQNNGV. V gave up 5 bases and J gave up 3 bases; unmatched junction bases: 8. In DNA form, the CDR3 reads TGTGCCAGCAGCCTCCGGGGGGGAGGTGACACCGGGGAGCTGTTTTTT. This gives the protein CASSLRGGGDTGELFF.

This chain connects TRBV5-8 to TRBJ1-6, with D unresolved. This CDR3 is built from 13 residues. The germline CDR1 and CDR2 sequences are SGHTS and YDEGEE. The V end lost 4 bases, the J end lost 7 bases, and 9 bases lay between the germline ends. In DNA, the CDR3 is TGTGCCAGCAGCGGGTGGGTCAATTCACCCCTCCACTTT. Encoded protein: CASSGWVNSPLHF.

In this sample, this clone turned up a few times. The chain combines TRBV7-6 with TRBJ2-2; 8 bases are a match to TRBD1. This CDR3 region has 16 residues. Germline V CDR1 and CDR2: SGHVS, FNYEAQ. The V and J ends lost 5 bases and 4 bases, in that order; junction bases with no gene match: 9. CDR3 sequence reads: CASSPVGQGGTGELFF. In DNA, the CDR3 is TGTGCCAGCAGCCCTGTCGGACAGGGAGGCACCGGGGAGCTGTTTTTT.

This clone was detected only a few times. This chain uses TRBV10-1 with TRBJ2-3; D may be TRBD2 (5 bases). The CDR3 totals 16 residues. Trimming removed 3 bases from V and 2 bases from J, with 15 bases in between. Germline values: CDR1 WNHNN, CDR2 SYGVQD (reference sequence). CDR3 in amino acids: CASSDASGVTTDTQYF. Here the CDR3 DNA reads TGCGCCAGCAGTGATGCATCCGGGGTTACCACAGATACGCAGTATTTT.

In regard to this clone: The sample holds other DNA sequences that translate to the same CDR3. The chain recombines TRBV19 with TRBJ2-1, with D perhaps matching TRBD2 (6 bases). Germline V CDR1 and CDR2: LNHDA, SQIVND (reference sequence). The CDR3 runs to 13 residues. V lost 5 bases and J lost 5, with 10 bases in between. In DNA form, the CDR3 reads TGTGCCAGTAGTGGCCTAGCGAACAATGAGCAGTTCTTC. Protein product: CASSGLANNEQFF.

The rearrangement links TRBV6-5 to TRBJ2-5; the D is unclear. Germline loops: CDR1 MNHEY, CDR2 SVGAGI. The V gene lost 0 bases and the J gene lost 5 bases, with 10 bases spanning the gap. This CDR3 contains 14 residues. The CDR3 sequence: CASSYSIIIETQYF. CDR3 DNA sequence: TGTGCCAGCAGTTACTCGATAATCATTGAGACCCAGTACTTC.

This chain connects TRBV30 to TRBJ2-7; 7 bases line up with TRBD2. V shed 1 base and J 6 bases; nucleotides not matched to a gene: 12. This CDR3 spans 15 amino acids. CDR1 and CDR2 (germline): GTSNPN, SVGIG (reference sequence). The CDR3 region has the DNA TGTGCCTGGAGTGGTCGGAGTCTAGCGGAAGGCGAGCAGTACTTC. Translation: CAWSGRSLAEGEQYF. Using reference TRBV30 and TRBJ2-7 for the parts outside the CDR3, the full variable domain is SQTIHQWPATLVQPVGSPLSLECTVEGTSNPNLYWYRQAAGRGLQLLFYSVGIGQISSEVPQNLSASRPQDRQFILSSKKLLLSDSGFYLCAWSGRSLAEGEQYFGPGTRLTVT.

CDR3 protein: CASSPPGGGKNIQYF. Written as DNA, the CDR3 is TGTGCCAGCTCACCACCGGGGGGGGGCAAAAACATTCAGTACTTC. The chain employs TRBV18 and TRBJ2-4; TRBD2 agrees at 7 bases. Germline CDR1 and CDR2: KGHSH and LQKENI. V was pared by 0 bases and J by 3 bases, with 2 bases of the junction left unmatched. The CDR3 consists of 15 residues. The variable domain in full, with the rest retrieved from reference TRBV18 and TRBJ2-4, is NAGVMQNPRHLVRRRGQEARLRCSPMKGHSHVYWYRQLPEEGLKFMVYLQKENIIDESGMPKERFSAEFPKEGPSILRIQQVVRGDSAAYFCASSPPGGGKNIQYFGAGTRLSVL.